The sequence of this TCR beta chain was determined in a study of graft-versus-host responses after intestinal transplantation. In the study overall: Multivisceral, liver-intestinal, or isolated intestinal transplants were received by the recipients. The study gave all recipients anti-thymocyte globulin induction, then tacrolimus and steroids for three to four years. Points from the study as a whole: Subjects displaying graft-donor T cell macrochimerism possessed elevated graft-versus-host to host-versus-graft clonal ratios inside allografts. Maximum circulating GvH clone levels tracked with early post-transplant HvG decreases.

Assay: immunoSEQ multiplex PCR; the TCRdb copy retains only in-frame clones and omits some. The table lists tens of thousands of clones, about 90% of them singletons, with roughly 0.7% in the top ten. The CDR3 is made up of 14 amino acids. Germline-derived CDR1 and CDR2 are SGHRS and YFSETQ. The V and J ends lost 4 bases and 6 bases respectively, with 13 bases between them. As regards this clone: Its antigen is unknown.

The chain uses TRBV5-1 and TRBJ1-4; a weak D match, TRBD1 (5 bases). The TCR was taken from a human patient who received an intestinal transplant, so some T cells may come from the graft donor. The specimen comprised PBMCs, sampled 98 days after intestinal transplantation. CDR3 bases: TGCGCCAGCAGCCCCCGGGACGGGGATGAAAAACTGTTTTTT. Translation: CASSPRDGDEKLFF.